The 5 T cell receptor beta chains below were found in one sample sequenced in a study of CXCR3-negative and CXCR3-positive naive CD8 T cells. 5' RACE with UMI labels generated the TRB cDNA libraries. TCRdb re-called the 5' RACE reads and catalogs CDR3 proteins one per entry, DNA excluded. This repertoire comprises 65,000 to 90,000 distinct CDR3 sequences; its ten largest clones make up 0.62%. Findings and caveats of the study: CXCR3-positive naive cells carried more hydrophobic TRB CDR3s than CXCR3-negative ones.

No antigens are known for them. Sequencing was carried out using naive CXCR3+ CD8+ T cells from blood. Specified subset: CD45RO-CCR7+CD27+CD95- naive CD8+ T cells expressing CXCR3 (TNR3+). Receptor source: a human donor in good health. Some clones in this sample may be carry-over from other donors' samples.

V gene TRBV20-1 combines with J gene TRBJ2-2. The CDR3 has 14 amino acids. Germline CDR1 and CDR2: DFQATT and SNEGSKA (reference sequence). This CDR3 reads CSARDLAVTGELFF.

V usage is TRBV7-9 and J usage is TRBJ2-3; TCRdb proposes TRBD2, but this gene call is untestable without DNA. This CDR3 is built from 17 residues. Looked up from germline, CDR1 is SEHNR and CDR2 is FQNEAQ (reference sequence). CDR3 amino acids: CASSLVTGLELTDTQYF.

The chain has TRBV28 and TRBJ2-7; the TRBD1 assignment by TCRdb is unverifiable without DNA. Germline V gene lookup returns CDR1 MDHEN and CDR2 SYDVKM. The CDR3 runs to 13 residues. This CDR3 reads CASSLPLSYEQYF.

This rearrangement joins TRBV24-1 to TRBJ2-1; absent DNA, TCRdb's TRBD2 call cannot be checked. The CDR3 extends over 17 amino acids. The V gene's germline CDR1 is KGHDR and CDR2 SFDVKD. Here the CDR3 reads CATSDLGSSGSYNEQFF.

The chain is built from TRBV7-9 and TRBJ2-3; TCRdb indicates TRBD2, and absent DNA this call remains unverified. The CDR3 loop spans 16 amino acids. The germline gives CDR1 SEHNR, CDR2 FQNEAQ (reference sequence). CDR3 residues: CASSPGLAAYPDTQYF.